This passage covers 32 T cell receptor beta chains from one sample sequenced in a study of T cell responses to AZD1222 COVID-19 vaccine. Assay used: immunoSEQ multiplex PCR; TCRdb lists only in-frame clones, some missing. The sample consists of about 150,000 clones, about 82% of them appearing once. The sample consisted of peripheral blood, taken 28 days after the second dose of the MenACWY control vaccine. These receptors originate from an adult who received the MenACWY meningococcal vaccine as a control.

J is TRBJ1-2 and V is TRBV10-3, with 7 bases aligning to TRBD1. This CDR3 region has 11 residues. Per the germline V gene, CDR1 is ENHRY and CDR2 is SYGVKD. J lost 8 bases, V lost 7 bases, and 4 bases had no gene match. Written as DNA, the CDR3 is TGTGCCATCACCCAGGGGGAAGGCTACACCTTC. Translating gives CAITQGEGYTF.

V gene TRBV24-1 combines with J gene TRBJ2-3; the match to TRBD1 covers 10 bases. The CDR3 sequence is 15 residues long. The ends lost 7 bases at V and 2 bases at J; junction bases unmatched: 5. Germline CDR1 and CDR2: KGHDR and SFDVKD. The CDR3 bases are TGTGCCACCAGCTGGGGACAGGGGACCACAGATACGCAGTATTTT. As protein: CATSWGQGTTDTQYF.

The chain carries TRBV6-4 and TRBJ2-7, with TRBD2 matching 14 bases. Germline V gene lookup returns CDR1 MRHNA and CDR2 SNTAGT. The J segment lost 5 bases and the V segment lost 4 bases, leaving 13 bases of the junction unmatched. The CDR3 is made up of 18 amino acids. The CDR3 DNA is TGTGCCAGCAGTGCCTACTCTCCGGGACTAGCGGGGGCACACGAGCAGTACGTC. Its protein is CASSAYSPGLAGAHEQYV.

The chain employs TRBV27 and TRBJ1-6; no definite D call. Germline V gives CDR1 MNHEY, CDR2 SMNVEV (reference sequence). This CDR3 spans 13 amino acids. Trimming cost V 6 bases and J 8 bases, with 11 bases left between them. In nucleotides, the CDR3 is TGTGCCAGCAGCCGGAAAATGGATTCACCCCTCCACTTT. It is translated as CASSRKMDSPLHF.

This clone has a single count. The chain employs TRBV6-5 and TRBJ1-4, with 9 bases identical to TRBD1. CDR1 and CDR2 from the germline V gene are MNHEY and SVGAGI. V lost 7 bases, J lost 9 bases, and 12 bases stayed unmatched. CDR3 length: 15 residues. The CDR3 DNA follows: TGTGCCAGCACCCCGGGGGGGACAGGGAGCAAAAAACTGTTTTTT. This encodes CASTPGGTGSKKLFF.

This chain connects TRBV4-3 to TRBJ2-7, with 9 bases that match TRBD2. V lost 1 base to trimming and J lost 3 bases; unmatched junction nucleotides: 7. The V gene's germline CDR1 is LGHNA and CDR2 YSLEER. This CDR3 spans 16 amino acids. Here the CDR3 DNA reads TGCGCCAGCAGCCAAGTGGCAGGACTAGCGAGCTACGAGCAGTACTTC. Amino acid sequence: CASSQVAGLASYEQYF.

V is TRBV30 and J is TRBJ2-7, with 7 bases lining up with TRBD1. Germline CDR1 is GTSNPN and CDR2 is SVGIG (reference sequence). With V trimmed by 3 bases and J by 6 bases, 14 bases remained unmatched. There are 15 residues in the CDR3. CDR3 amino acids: CAWRDTGQFGFEQYF. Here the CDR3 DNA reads TGTGCCTGGAGGGATACGGGACAGTTCGGTTTCGAGCAGTACTTC.

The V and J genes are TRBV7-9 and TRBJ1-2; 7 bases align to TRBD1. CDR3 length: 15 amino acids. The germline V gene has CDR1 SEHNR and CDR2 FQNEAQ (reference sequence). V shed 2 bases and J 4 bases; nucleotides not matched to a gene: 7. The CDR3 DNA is TGTGCCAGCAGCTTAACCCAGGGGGTTGGCTATGGCTACACCTTC. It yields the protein CASSLTQGVGYGYTF.

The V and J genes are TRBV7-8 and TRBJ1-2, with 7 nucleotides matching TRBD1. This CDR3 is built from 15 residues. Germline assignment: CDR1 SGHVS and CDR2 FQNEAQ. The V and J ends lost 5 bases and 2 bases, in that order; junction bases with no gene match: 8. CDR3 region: CASSRYGQANYGYTF. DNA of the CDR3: TGTGCCAGCAGCCGCTATGGACAGGCAAACTATGGCTACACCTTC.

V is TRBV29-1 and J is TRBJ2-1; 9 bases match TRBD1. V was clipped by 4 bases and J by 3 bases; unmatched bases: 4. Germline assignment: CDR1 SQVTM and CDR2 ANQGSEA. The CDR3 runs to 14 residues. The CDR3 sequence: CSVVRDRDYNEQFF. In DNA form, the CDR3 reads TGCAGCGTTGTTAGGGACAGGGACTACAATGAGCAGTTCTTC.

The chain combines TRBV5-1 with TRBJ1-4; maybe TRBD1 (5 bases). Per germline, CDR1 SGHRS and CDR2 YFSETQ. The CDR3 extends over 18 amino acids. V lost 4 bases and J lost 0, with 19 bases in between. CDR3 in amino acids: CASSPLPGTGATNEKLFF. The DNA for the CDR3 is TGCGCCAGCAGCCCCTTACCGGGGACGGGAGCAACTAATGAAAAACTGTTTTTT.

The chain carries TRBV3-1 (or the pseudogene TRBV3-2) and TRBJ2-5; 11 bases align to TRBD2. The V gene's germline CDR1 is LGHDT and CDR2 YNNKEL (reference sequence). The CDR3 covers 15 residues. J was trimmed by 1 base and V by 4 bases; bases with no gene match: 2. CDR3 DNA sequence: TGTGCCAGCAGCCTGGGACTAGCGGTCCAAGAGACCCAGTACTTC. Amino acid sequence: CASSLGLAVQETQYF.

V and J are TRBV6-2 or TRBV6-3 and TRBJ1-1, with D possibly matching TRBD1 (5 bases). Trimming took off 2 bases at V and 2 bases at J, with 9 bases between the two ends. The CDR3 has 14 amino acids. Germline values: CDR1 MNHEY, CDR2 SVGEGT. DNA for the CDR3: TGTGCCAGCAGTTACCAGGGAAGCAACACTGAAGCTTTCTTT. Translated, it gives CASSYQGSNTEAFF.

The CDR3 region has the DNA TGTGCCACCAGCAGTACGACAGGGGGAGGGCAGTTCTTC. Translating it yields CATSSTTGGGQFF. The J gene is TRBJ2-1, the V gene TRBV15, with TRBD1 matching over 9 bases. V lost 3 bases and J lost 12; bases outside the gene matches: 6. The CDR3 runs 13 residues. Germline V gene lookup returns CDR1 LNHNV and CDR2 YYDKDF (reference sequence). The whole variable domain, remainder taken from reference TRBV15 and TRBJ2-1, is DAMVIQNPRYQVTQFGKPVTLSCSQTLNHNVMYWYQQKSSQAPKLLFHYYDKDFNNEADTPDNFQSRRPNTSFCFLDIRSPGLGDTAMYLCATSSTTGGGQFFGPGTRLTVL.

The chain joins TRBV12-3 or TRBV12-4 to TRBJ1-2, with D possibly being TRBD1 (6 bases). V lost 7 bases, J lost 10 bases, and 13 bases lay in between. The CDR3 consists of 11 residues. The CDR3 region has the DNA TGTGCCAGCACCGTAGGGGGGTTCTACACCTTC. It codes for CASTVGGFYTF.

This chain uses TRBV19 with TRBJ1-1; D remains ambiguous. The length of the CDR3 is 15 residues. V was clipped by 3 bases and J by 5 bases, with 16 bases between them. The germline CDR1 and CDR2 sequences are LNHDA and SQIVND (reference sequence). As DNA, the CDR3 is TGTGCCAGTAGTATCTTGACGGGGTTTGGGACTGAAGCTTTCTTT. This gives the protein CASSILTGFGTEAFF.

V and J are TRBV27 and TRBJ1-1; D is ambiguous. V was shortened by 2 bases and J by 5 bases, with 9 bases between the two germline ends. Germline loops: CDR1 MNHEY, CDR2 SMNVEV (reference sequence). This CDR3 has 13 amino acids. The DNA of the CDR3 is TGTGCCAGCAGTTTACAACGAGGTACTGAAGCTTTCTTT. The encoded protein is CASSLQRGTEAFF.

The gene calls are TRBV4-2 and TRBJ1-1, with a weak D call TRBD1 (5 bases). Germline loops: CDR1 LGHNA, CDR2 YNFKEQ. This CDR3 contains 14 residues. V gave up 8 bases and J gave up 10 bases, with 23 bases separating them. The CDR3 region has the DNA TGTGCCAGCGGGGCAGGCGACTACGTCGCGGGAGCTTTCTTT. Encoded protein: CASGAGDYVAGAFF.

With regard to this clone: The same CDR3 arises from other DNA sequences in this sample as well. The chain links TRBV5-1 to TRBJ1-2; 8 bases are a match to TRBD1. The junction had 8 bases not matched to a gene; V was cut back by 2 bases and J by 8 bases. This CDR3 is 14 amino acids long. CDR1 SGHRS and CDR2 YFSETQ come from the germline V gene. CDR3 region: CASSFEGQGRGYTF. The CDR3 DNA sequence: TGCGCCAGCAGCTTCGAAGGACAGGGTAGGGGCTACACCTTC.

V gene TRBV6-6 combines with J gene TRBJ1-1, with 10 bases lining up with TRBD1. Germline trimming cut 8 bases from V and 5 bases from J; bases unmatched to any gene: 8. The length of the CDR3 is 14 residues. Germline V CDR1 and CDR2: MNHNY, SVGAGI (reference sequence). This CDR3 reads CASGGQGRGTEAFF. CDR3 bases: TGTGCCAGCGGGGGACAGGGGCGGGGAACTGAAGCTTTCTTT.

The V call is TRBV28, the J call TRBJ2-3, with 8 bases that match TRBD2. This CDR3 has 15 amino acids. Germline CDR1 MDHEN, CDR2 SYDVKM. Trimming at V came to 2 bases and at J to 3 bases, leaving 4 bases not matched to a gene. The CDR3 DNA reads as TGTGCCAGCAGTTTAGGGACTAGAACTACAGATACGCAGTATTTT. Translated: CASSLGTRTTDTQYF.

Here the CDR3 reads CASSLAGGNYGYTF. The CDR3 DNA sequence: TGCGCCAGCAGCTTGGCGGGCGGCAACTATGGCTACACCTTC. The V call is TRBV5-1, the J call TRBJ1-2; no reliable D call. V lost 0 bases to trimming and J lost 2 bases, with 8 bases between them. Germline loops: CDR1 SGHRS, CDR2 YFSETQ. This CDR3 spans 14 amino acids. Based on the CDR3 plus reference TRBV5-1 and TRBJ1-2, the full variable domain is KAGVTQTPRYLIKTRGQQVTLSCSPISGHRSVSWYQQTPGQGLQFLFEYFSETQRNKGNFPGRFSGRQFSNSRSEMNVSTLELGDSALYLCASSLAGGNYGYTFGSGTRLTVV.

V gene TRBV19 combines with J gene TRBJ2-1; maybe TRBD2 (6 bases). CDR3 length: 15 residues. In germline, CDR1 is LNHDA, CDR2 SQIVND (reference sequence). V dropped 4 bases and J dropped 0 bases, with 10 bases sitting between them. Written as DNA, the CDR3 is TGTGCCAGTAGTACCGACGGGAGCTCCTACAATGAGCAGTTCTTC. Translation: CASSTDGSSYNEQFF.

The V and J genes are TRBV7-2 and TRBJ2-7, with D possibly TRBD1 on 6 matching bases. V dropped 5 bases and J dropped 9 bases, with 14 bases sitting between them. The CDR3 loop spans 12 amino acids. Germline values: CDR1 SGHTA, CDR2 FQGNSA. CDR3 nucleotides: TGTGCCAGCAGCCGGGACCAGGGGAGGCAGTACTTC. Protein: CASSRDQGRQYF.

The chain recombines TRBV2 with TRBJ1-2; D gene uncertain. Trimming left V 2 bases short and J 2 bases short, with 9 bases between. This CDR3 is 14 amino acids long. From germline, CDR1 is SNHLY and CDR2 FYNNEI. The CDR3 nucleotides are TGTGCCAGCAGTGAATCGGCCGGGAACTATGGCTACACCTTC. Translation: CASSESAGNYGYTF. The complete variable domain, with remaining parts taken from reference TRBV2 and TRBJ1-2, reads EPEVTQTPSHQVTQMGQEVILRCVPISNHLYFYWYRQILGQKVEFLVSFYNNEISEKSEIFDDQFSVERPDGSNFTLKIRSTKLEDSAMYFCASSESAGNYGYTFGSGTRLTVV.

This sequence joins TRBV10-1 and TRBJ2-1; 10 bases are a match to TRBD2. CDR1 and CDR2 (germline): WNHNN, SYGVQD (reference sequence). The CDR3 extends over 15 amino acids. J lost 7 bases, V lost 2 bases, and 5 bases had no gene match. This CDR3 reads CASSERASGGNEQFF. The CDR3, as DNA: TGCGCCAGCAGTGAGAGGGCTAGCGGGGGAAATGAGCAGTTCTTC.

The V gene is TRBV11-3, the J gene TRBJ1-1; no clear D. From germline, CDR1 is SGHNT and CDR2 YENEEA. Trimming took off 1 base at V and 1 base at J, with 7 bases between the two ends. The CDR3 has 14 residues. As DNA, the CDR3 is TGTGCCAGCAGCTTAGGTACAAGGAACACTGAAGCTTTCTTT. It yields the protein CASSLGTRNTEAFF. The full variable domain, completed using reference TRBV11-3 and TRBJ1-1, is EAGVVQSPRYKIIEKKQPVAFWCNPISGHNTLYWYLQNLGQGPELLIRYENEEAVDDSQLPKDRFSAERLKGVDSTLKIQPAELGDSAVYLCASSLGTRNTEAFFGQGTRLTVV.

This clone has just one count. For the CDR3, the DNA is TGTGCCAGCAGCGAAGGGACCTTAGGCAAAAACATTCAGTACTTC. Translation gives CASSEGTLGKNIQYF. V gene TRBV9 combines with J gene TRBJ2-4; D tentatively reads TRBD1 or TRBD2 (5 bases each). V was trimmed by 3 bases and J by 3 bases, leaving 13 bases between them. Germline lookup yields CDR1 SGDLS and CDR2 YYNGEE. This CDR3 has 15 amino acids.

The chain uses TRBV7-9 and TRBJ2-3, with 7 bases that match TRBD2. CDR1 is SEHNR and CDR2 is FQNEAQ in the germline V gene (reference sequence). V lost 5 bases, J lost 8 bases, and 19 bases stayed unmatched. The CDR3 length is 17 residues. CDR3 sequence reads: CASSLLGSGEPRSTQYF. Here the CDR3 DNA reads TGTGCCAGCAGCCTATTAGGGAGCGGGGAGCCACGGAGTACGCAGTATTTT.

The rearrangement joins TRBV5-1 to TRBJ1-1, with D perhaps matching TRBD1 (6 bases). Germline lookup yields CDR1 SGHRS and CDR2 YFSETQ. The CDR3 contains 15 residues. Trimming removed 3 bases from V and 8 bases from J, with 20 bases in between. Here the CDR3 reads CASSWETTDREEAFF. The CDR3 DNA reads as TGCGCCAGCAGCTGGGAAACGACGGACAGAGAAGAAGCTTTCTTT.

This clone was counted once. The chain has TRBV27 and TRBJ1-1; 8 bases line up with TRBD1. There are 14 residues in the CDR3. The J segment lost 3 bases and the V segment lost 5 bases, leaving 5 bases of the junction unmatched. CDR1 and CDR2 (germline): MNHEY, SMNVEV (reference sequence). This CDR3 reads CASSPRTGHTEAFF. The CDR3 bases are TGTGCCAGCAGTCCGAGGACAGGGCACACTGAAGCTTTCTTT.

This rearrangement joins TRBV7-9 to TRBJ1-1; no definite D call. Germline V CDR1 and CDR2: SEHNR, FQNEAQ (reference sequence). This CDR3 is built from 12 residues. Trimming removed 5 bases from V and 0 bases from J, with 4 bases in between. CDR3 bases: TGTGCCAGCAGCCTCATGAACACTGAAGCTTTCTTT. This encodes CASSLMNTEAFF.